Included here is one TCR beta chain sequence, with context. Its antigen is undetermined. Trimming took 7 bases from V and 4 from J, leaving 14 bases between them. The CDR3 extends over 14 amino acids. Germline CDR1 reads ENHRY; CDR2 reads SYGVKD. The data originate from a study of CD8+CD57+ T cells in acquired aplastic anemia. In the study overall: Sorted CD4+ and CD8+ cell DNA averaged roughly 3.2 ug.

Findings of the study overall: There were 25 to 30 CD8+ CDR3 sequences that occurred in both patients and controls.

Using genomic DNA as the template, TCR beta VDJ and CDR3 profiling was carried out. One entry per CDR3 protein results from TCRdb running MiXCR on the reads. The data hold over 100,000 distinct CDR3 sequences, with around two fifths observed a single time. The chain is built from TRBV10-3 and TRBJ2-1; unclear D gene. The sequencing sample was made of sorted CD4+, CD8+, or CD8+CD57+ T cells (not recorded which) from PBMCs. The source of this sequence is a human donor in good health, serving as a control. Here the CDR3 DNA reads TGTGCCATCACGGCCACGACCAGTTACAATGAGCAGTTCTTC. Translating gives CAITATTSYNEQFF.